These 12 T cell receptor beta chains were all obtained from the same sample, sequenced in a study of technical replicates of blood from several donors. Only in-frame clones appear in the TCRdb table, and some are missing; sequencing was by immunoSEQ multiplex PCR. The table has about 76,000 clones, 90% to 95% seen once. The specimen sequenced was T cells isolated from PBMCs. The origin of the receptors is a human donor in good health.

V is TRBV6-5 and J is TRBJ2-1; no clear D. Germline V CDR1 and CDR2: MNHEY, SVGAGI. Trimming stripped 2 bases from V and 8 bases from J, with 4 bases between. The CDR3 length is 11 residues. CDR3 amino acids: CASSYPDEQFF. CDR3 coding DNA: TGTGCCAGCAGTTACCCCGATGAGCAGTTCTTC.

The chain links TRBV4-3 to TRBJ2-1; 7 positions match TRBD2. The CDR3 has 20 amino acids. V shed 4 bases, J shed 1 base, and the junction held 19 bases outside the gene matches. Germline CDR1 LGHNA, CDR2 YSLEER. In DNA, the CDR3 is TGCGCCAGCAGCCGGTTGACGGGACTATACGCCCACGATTCCTACAATGAGCAGTTCTTC. Amino acid sequence: CASSRLTGLYAHDSYNEQFF.

This clone showed up just once. CDR3 region: CASRGLAGGYEQFF. For the CDR3, the DNA is TGTGCCAGCAGGGGACTAGCGGGAGGTTATGAGCAGTTCTTC. The rearrangement uses TRBV28 and TRBJ2-1, with TRBD2 matching over 15 bases. The trim removed 6 bases at V and 8 bases at J, leaving 2 bases unmatched. Germline V CDR1 and CDR2: MDHEN, SYDVKM. The CDR3 is 14 residues long.

The chain is built from TRBV7-3 and TRBJ2-5; 8 bases agree with TRBD2. After removal of 2 bases from V and 4 bases from J, the junction contained 9 bases not matched to a gene. Germline loops: CDR1 SGHTA, CDR2 FQGTGA. The CDR3 loop spans 16 amino acids. The CDR3 protein is CASSLGSSGSGETQYF. As DNA, the CDR3 is TGTGCCAGCAGCTTAGGGTCGAGCGGGAGTGGAGAGACCCAGTACTTC.

This clone has just a few counts. This sequence joins TRBV7-3 and TRBJ2-2, with TRBD1 identical over 8 bases. This CDR3 has 14 amino acids. V shed 2 bases and J 6 bases; nucleotides not matched to a gene: 2. Germline CDR1 SGHTA, CDR2 FQGTGA. In DNA, the CDR3 is TGTGCCAGCAGCTTAGACAGGGGCCCCGGGGAGCTGTTTTTT. It specifies CASSLDRGPGELFF. Based on the CDR3 plus reference TRBV7-3 and TRBJ2-2, the full variable domain is GAGVSQTPSNKVTEKGKYVELRCDPISGHTALYWYRQSLGQGPEFLIYFQGTGAADDSGLPNDRFFAVRPEGSVSTLKIQRTERGDSAVYLCASSLDRGPGELFFGEGSRLTVL.

The chain combines TRBV25-1 with TRBJ1-2; possibly TRBD1 for D (5 bases). Germline loops: CDR1 MGHDK, CDR2 SYGVNS. CDR3 length: 16 amino acids. V shed 1 base and J shed 0 bases, with 12 bases lying between them. The CDR3 is CASSEFKQGSNYGYTF. The CDR3 DNA sequence: TGTGCCAGCAGTGAATTCAAGCAGGGCTCTAACTATGGCTACACCTTC.

Written as DNA, the CDR3 is TGTGCCAGTAGTATGGACAGGAGTTACACAGATACGCAGTATTTT. Translating it yields CASSMDRSYTDTQYF. This chain connects TRBV19 to TRBJ2-3, with TRBD1 matching over 7 bases. The junction had 5 bases not matched to a gene; V was cut back by 3 bases and J by 2 bases. CDR1 and CDR2 from the germline V gene are LNHDA and SQIVND (reference sequence). This CDR3 spans 15 amino acids.

This clone was seen a single time. This CDR3 is also generated by other DNA sequences in the sample. The genes are TRBV7-3 and TRBJ2-2; TRBD2 aligns across 14 bases. V dropped 5 bases and J dropped 4; count of bases not matched to a gene: 3. The germline gives CDR1 SGHTA, CDR2 FQGTGA. There are 16 residues in the CDR3. CDR3 DNA sequence: TGTGCCAGCAGCCTAGGACTAGCGGGAGGCACCGGGGAGCTGTTTTTT. This codes for CASSLGLAGGTGELFF. The full variable domain, its missing parts supplied by reference TRBV7-3 and TRBJ2-2, is GAGVSQTPSNKVTEKGKYVELRCDPISGHTALYWYRQSLGQGPEFLIYFQGTGAADDSGLPNDRFFAVRPEGSVSTLKIQRTERGDSAVYLCASSLGLAGGTGELFFGEGSRLTVL.

This chain joins TRBV6-1 and TRBJ1-1, with TRBD1 identical over 10 bases. CDR3 size: 15 residues. Unmatched junction bases numbered 9, after V lost 5 bases and J lost 6 bases. The germline CDR1 and CDR2 sequences are MNHNS and SASEGT. CDR3 nucleotides: TGTGCCAGCAGTCTTAGGACAGGGGGAATCGCTGAAGCTTTCTTT. Translated, it gives CASSLRTGGIAEAFF.

The genes are TRBV9 and TRBJ1-5; a weak D match, TRBD1 (5 bases). With 3 bases removed from V and 1 base from J, the gap between germline ends came to 17 bases. The CDR3 extends over 17 amino acids. Per germline, CDR1 SGDLS and CDR2 YYNGEE. The DNA of the CDR3 is TGTGCCAGCAGCGCTATTAGGGGAACGAGGAGCAATCAGCCCCAGCATTTT. Translating it yields CASSAIRGTRSNQPQHF.

The rearrangement links TRBV28 to TRBJ2-7; weak D call: TRBD1 (6 bases). Germline V CDR1 and CDR2: MDHEN, SYDVKM. V was clipped by 5 bases and J by 4 bases, with 18 bases between them. The CDR3 runs to 15 residues. CDR3 sequence reads: CASSTLGAFKYEQYF. In DNA, the CDR3 is TGTGCCAGCAGTACTCTGGGGGCCTTTAAGTACGAGCAGTACTTC.

The chain is built from TRBV2 and TRBJ1-1, with 9 bases matching TRBD1. Germline V gene data show CDR1 as SNHLY and CDR2 as FYNNEI. The CDR3 spans 16 residues. V dropped 6 bases and J dropped 5; count of bases not matched to a gene: 13. The CDR3 DNA reads as TGTGCCAGCAGAGTTACTGCACAGGGGGCGCGGACTGAAGCTTTCTTT. Translating gives CASRVTAQGARTEAFF.